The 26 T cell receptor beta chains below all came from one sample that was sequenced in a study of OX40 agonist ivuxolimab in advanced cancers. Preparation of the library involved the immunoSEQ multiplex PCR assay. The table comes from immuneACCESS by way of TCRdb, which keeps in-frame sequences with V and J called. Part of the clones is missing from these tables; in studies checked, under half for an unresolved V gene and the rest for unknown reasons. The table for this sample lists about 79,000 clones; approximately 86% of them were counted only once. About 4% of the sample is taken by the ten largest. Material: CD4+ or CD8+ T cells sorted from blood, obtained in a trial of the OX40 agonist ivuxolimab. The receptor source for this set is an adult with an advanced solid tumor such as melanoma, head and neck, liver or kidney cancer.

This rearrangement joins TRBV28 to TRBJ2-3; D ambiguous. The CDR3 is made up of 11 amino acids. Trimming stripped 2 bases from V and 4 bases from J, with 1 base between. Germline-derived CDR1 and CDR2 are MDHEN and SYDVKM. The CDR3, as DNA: TGTGCCAGCAGTTTAGCAGATACGCAGTATTTT. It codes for CASSLADTQYF.

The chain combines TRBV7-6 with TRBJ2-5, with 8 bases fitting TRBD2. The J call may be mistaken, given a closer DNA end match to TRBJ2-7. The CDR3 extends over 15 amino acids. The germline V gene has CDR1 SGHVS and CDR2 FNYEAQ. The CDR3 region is CASSQSHGRAYEQYF. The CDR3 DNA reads TGTGCCAGCAGCCAATCCCACGGGAGGGCCTACGAGCAGTACTTC.

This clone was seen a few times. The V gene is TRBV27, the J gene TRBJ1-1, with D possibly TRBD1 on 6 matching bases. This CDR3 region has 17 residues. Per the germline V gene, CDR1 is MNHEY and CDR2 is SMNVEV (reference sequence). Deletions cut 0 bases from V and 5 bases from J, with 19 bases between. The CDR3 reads CASSLSAAYGGRTEAFF. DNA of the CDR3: TGTGCCAGCAGTTTATCCGCTGCCTATGGGGGCCGGACTGAAGCTTTCTTT.

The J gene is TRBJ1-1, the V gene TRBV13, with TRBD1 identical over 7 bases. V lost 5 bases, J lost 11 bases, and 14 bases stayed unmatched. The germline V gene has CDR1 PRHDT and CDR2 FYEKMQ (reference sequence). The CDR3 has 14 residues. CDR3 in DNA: TGTGCCAGCAGCCCGGTGGGGGAGGGGGCGATGGCTTTCTTT. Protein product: CASSPVGEGAMAFF. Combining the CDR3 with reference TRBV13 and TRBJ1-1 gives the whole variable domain AAGVIQSPRHLIKEKRETATLKCYPIPRHDTVYWYQQGPGQDPQFLISFYEKMQSDKGSIPDRFSAQQFSDYHSELNMSSLELGDSALYFCASSPVGEGAMAFFGQGTRLTVV.

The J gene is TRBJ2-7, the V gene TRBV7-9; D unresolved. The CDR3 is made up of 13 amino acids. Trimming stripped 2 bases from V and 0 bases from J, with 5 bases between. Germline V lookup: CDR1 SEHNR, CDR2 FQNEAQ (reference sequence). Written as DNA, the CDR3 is TGTGCCAGCAGCTTATCGCACTCCTACGAGCAGTACTTC. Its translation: CASSLSHSYEQYF.

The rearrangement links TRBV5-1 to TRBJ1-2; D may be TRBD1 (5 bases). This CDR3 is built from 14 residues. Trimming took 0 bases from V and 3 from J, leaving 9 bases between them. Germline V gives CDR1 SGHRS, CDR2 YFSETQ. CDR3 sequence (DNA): TGCGCCAGCAGCTTGGGACAGACCTACTATGGCTACACCTTC. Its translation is CASSLGQTYYGYTF.

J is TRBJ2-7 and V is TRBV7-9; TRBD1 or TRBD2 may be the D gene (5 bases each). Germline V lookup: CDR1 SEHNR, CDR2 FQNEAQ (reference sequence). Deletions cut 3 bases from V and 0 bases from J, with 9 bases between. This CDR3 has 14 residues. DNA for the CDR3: TGTGCCAGCAGCTTCGAGGGGTTCTCCTACGAGCAGTACTTC. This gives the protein CASSFEGFSYEQYF.

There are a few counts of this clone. CDR3 coding DNA: TGTGCCAGCAGCTTGGTCACAGGGCCCAATCAGCCCCAGCATTTT. Amino acids: CASSLVTGPNQPQHF. The V call is TRBV7-8, the J call TRBJ1-5; D perhaps matches TRBD1 (6 bases). The germline CDR1 and CDR2 sequences are SGHVS and FQNEAQ. This CDR3 is built from 15 residues. V was trimmed by 3 bases and J by 3 bases, leaving 12 bases between them. Using reference TRBV7-8 and TRBJ1-5 for the parts outside the CDR3, the full variable domain is GAGVSQSPRYKVAKRGQDVALRCDPISGHVSLFWYQQALGQGPEFLTYFQNEAQLDKSGLPSDRFFAERPEGSVSTLKIQRTQQEDSAVYLCASSLVTGPNQPQHFGDGTRLSIL.

The CDR3 reads CASTGQGGDTQYF. The CDR3, as DNA: TGTGCCAGCACAGGACAGGGAGGAGATACGCAGTATTTT. This chain connects TRBV2 to TRBJ2-3; 8 bases agree with TRBD1. CDR3 length: 13 amino acids. CDR1 is SNHLY and CDR2 is FYNNEI in the germline V gene. Losses at the gene ends were 7 bases for V and 5 bases for J; bases not matched to a gene: 5.

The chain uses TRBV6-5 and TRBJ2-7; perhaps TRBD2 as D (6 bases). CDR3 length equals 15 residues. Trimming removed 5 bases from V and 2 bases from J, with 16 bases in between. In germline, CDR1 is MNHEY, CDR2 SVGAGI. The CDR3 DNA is TGTGCCAGCAGTAACCCTAGCGCTACCGCCTACGAGCAGTACTTC. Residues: CASSNPSATAYEQYF.

The CDR3 spells CASSSYFGGFGYEQYF. CDR3 nucleotide sequence: TGTGCCAGCAGTTCTTATTTCGGAGGATTCGGGTACGAGCAGTACTTC. This chain uses TRBV6-5 with TRBJ2-7, with a tentative D call TRBD2 (5 bases). The CDR3 is made up of 16 amino acids. CDR1 is MNHEY and CDR2 is SVGAGI in the germline V gene. Deletions cut 4 bases from V and 4 bases from J, with 20 bases between.

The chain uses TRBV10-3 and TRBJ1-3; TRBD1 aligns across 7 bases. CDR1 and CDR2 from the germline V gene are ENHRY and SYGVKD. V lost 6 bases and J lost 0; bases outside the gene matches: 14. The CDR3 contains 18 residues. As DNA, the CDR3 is TGTGCCATCAGGCCCTCCCGGGACAGTTACTTCTCTGGAAACACCATATATTTT. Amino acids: CAIRPSRDSYFSGNTIYF.

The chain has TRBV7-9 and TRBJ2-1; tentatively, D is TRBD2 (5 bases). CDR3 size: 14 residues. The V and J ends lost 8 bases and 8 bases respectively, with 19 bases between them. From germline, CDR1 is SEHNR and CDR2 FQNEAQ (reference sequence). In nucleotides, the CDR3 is TGTGCCAGCGGAACTAGAAGTACCTGGGATGAGCAGTTCTTC. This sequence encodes CASGTRSTWDEQFF.

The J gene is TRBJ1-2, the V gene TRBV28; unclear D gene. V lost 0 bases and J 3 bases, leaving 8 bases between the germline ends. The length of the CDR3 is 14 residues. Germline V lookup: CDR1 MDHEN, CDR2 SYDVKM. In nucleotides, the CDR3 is TGTGCCAGCAGTTTATGGGCAGGAGACTATGGCTACACCTTC. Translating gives CASSLWAGDYGYTF.

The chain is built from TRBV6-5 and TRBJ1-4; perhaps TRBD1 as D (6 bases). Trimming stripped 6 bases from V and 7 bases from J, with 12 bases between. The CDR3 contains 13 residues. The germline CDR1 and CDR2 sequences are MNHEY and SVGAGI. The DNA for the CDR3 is TGTGCCAGCAGATTACAGGGAGCTGAAAAACTGTTTTTT. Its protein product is CASRLQGAEKLFF.

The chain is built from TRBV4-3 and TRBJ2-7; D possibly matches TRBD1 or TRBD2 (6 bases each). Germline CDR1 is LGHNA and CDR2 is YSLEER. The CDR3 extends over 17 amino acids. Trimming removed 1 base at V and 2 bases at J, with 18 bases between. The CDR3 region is CASSQVLSGGGAYEQYF. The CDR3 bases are TGCGCCAGCAGCCAAGTCCTTAGCGGAGGGGGAGCCTACGAGCAGTACTTC.

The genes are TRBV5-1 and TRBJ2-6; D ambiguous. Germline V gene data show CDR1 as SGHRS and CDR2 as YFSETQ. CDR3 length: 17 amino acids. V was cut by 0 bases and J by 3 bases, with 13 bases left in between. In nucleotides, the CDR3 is TGCGCCAGCAGCTTGGACGCCGTGGTGCTTGGGGCCAACGTCCTGACTTTC. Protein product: CASSLDAVVLGANVLTF.

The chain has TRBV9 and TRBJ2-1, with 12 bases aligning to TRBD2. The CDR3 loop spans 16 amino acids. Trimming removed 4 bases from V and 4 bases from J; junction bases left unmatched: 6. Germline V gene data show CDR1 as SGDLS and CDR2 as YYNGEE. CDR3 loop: CASSFRTSGVYNEQFF. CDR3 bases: TGTGCCAGCAGCTTTCGGACTAGCGGGGTGTACAATGAGCAGTTCTTC.

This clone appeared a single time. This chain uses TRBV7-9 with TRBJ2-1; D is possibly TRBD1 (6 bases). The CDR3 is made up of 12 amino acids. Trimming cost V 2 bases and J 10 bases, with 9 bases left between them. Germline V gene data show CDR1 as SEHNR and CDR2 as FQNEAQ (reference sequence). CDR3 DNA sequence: TGTGCCAGCAGCTTACAGGGGTGGGAGCAGTTCTTC. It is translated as CASSLQGWEQFF. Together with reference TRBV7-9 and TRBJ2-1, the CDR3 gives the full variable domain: DTGVSQNPRHKITKRGQNVTFRCDPISEHNRLYWYRQTLGQGPEFLTYFQNEAQLEKSRLLSDRFSAERPKGSFSTLEIQRTEQGDSAMYLCASSLQGWEQFFGPGTRLTVL.

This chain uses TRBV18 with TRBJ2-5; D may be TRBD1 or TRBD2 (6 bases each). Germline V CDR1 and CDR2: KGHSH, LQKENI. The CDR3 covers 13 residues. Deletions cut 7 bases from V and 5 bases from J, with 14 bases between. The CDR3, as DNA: TGTGCCAGCTACGGGGGCCCCCTGGAGACCCAGTACTTC. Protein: CASYGGPLETQYF.

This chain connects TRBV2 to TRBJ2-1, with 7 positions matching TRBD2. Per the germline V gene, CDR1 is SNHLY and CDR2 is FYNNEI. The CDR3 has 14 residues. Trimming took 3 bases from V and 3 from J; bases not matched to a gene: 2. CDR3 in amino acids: CASSDSGIYNEQFF. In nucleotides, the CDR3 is TGTGCCAGCAGTGACAGCGGGATCTACAATGAGCAGTTCTTC.

CDR3 sequence: CASSLGRESNSPLHF. CDR3 nucleotides: TGTGCCAGCAGCTTAGGTCGGGAATCTAATTCACCCCTCCACTTT. J is TRBJ1-6 and V is TRBV7-9, with D unresolved. The germline V and J ends were trimmed by 1 base and 6 bases, with 10 bases remaining between them. The CDR3 has 15 amino acids. CDR1 is SEHNR and CDR2 is FQNEAQ in the germline V gene (reference sequence).

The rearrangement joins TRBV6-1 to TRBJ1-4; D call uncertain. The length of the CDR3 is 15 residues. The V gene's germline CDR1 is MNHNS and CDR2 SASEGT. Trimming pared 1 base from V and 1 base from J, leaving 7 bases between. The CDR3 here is CASSEGIRTNEKLFF. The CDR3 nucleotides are TGTGCCAGCAGTGAAGGGATTCGAACTAATGAAAAACTGTTTTTT.

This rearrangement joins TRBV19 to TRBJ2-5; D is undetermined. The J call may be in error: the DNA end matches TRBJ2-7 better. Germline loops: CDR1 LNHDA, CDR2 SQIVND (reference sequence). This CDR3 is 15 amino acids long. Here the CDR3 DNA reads TGTGCCAGTAGTATAGCCGCCAGGAAGGAATACGAGCAGTACTTC. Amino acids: CASSIAARKEYEQYF.

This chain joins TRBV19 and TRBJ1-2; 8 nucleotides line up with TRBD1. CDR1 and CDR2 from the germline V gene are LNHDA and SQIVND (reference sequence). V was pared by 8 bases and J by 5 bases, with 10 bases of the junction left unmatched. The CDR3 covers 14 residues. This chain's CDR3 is CASELTGERYGYTF. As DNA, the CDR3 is TGTGCCAGTGAGCTGACAGGGGAACGGTATGGCTACACCTTC.

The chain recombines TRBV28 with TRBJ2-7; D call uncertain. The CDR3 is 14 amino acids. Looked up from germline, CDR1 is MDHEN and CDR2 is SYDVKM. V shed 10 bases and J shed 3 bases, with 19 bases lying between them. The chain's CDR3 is CATDSPEQVYEQYF. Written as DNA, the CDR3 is TGTGCCACCGACTCTCCGGAGCAGGTCTACGAGCAGTACTTC.